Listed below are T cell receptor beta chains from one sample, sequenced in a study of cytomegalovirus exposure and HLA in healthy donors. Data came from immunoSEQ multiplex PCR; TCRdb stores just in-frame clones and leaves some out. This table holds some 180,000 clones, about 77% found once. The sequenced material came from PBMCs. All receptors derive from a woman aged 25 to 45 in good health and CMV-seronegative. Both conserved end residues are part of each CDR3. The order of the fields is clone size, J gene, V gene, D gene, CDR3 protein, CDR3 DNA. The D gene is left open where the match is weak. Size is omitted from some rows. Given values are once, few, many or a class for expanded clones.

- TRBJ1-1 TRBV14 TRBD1 CASSLQGHTEAFF TGTGCCAGCAGCCTACAGGGGCACACTGAAGCTTTCTTT
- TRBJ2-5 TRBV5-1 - CASSLVGGLLQETQYF TGCGCCAGCAGTCTTGTAGGGGGTTTACTCCAAGAGACCCAGTACTTC
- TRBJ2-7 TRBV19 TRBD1 CASSSGTGIYEQYF TGTGCCAGTAGTAGCGGGACAGGTATCTACGAGCAGTACTTC
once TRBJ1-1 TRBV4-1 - CASSQERAAGSEAFF TGCGCCAGCAGCCAAGAAAGGGCAGCGGGCTCTGAAGCTTTCTTT
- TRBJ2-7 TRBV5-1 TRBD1 CASSTGTGFSHEQYF TGCGCCAGCAGTACCGGGACAGGGTTTTCCCACGAGCAGTACTTC
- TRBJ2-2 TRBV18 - CASSPPNRVNTGELFF TGTGCCAGCTCACCACCGAACAGGGTGAACACCGGGGAGCTGTTTTTT
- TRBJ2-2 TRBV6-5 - CASIAGGTTGELFF TGTGCCAGCATCGCAGGGGGGACAACCGGGGAGCTGTTTTTT
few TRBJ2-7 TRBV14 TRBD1 CASSLSGTGDEQYF TGTGCCAGCAGCCTCTCCGGGACAGGGGACGAGCAGTACTTC
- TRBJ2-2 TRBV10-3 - CAISDPTTPSVAGELFF TGTGCCATCAGTGACCCTACCACTCCTAGCGTGGCGGGGGAGCTGTTTTTT
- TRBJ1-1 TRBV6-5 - CASSTGNTEAFF TGTGCCAGCAGTACGGGGAACACTGAAGCTTTCTTT
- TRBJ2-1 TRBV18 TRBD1 CASSPGTGTINEQFF TGTGCCAGCTCACCAGGGACAGGGACGATCAATGAGCAGTTCTTC
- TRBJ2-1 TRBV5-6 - CASSLGRGVYNEQFF TGTGCCAGCAGCTTGGGCAGGGGGGTCTACAATGAGCAGTTCTTC
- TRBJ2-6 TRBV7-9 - CSSSLGLGGANVLTF TGTTCCAGCAGCTTAGGACTTGGTGGGGCCAACGTCCTGACTTTC
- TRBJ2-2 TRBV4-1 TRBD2 CASSQGSGMWNTGELFF TGCGCCAGCAGCCAAGGGAGCGGGATGTGGAACACCGGGGAGCTGTTTTTT
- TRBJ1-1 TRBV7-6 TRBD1 CASSSRTGRLNTEAFF TGTGCCAGCAGCTCTCGGACAGGGCGTTTGAACACTGAAGCTTTCTTT
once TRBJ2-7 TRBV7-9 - CASSPPRAYEQYF TGTGCCAGCAGCCCCCCCCGCGCATACGAGCAGTACTTC
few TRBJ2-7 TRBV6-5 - CASRLGSNEQYF TGTGCCAGCAGACTTGGGAGTAACGAGCAGTACTTC
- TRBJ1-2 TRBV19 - CASRVFDGGYGYPF TGTGCCAGTCGCGTGTTCGACGGGGGTTATGGCTACCCCTTC
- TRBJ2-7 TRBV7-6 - CASSRTDSYEQYF TGTGCCAGCAGTCGGACAGACTCCTACGAGCAGTACTTC
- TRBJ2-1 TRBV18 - CASSPVGQFVEQFF TGTGCCAGCTCACCGGTAGGACAGTTCGTTGAGCAGTTCTTC
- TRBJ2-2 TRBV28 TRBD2 CASSRSVGRARTGELFF TGTGCCAGCAGTCGAAGCGTCGGGAGGGCCAGAACCGGGGAGCTGTTTTTT
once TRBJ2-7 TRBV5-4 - CASSLSLSYEQYF TGTGCCAGCAGCTTGTCGTTATCCTACGAGCAGTACTTC
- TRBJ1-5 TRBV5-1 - CASSLGETGQPQHF TGCGCCAGCAGCTTGGGGGAGACGGGTCAGCCCCAGCATTTT
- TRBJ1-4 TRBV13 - CASSPNRAANEKLFF TGTGCCAGCAGCCCAAACAGGGCTGCTAATGAAAAACTGTTTTTT
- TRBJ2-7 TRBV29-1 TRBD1 CSVRQGAREQYF TGCAGCGTTCGCCAGGGGGCGCGTGAGCAGTACTTC
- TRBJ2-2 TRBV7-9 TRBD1 CASSLTGGTGELFF TGTGCCAGCAGCTTGACAGGGGGTACCGGGGAGCTGTTTTTT
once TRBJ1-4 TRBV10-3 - CAIRPTATNEKLFF TGTGCCATCAGGCCGACAGCAACTAATGAAAAACTGTTTTTT
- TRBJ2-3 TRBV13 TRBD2 CASSPSGRPIENTQYF TGTGCCAGCAGCCCAAGCGGGAGGCCCATTGAAAATACGCAGTATTTT
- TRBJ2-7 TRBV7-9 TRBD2 CSSSNSGGGDEQYF TGTTCCAGCAGCAATAGCGGGGGAGGTGACGAGCAGTACTTC
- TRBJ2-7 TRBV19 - CASSILYNPGNEQYF TGTGCCAGTAGTATACTATACAATCCAGGGAACGAGCAGTACTTC
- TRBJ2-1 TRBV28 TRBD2 CASSLLAGTYNEQFF TGTGCCAGCAGTTTATTAGCGGGCACTTACAATGAGCAGTTCTTC
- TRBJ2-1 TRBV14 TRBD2 CASSQDGASGGAYNEQFF TGTGCCAGCAGCCAAGATGGGGCTAGCGGGGGGGCCTACAATGAGCAGTTCTTC
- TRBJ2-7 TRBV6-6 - CASSYSSHRTYEQYF TGTGCCAGCAGTTACTCCTCACACAGGACCTACGAGCAGTACTTC
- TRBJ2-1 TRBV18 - CASSLLQDNEQFF TGTGCCAGCTCCCTACTCCAAGACAATGAGCAGTTCTTC
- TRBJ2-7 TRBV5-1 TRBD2 CASSLGGGKISYEQYF TGCGCCAGCAGCTTGGGGGGAGGGAAAATATCCTACGAGCAGTACTTC
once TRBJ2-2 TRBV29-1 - CSAIPGAWTNTGELFF TGCAGCGCCATCCCGGGAGCGTGGACGAACACCGGGGAGCTGTTTTTT
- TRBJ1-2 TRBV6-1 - CASSEAGRGGPGGYTF TGTGCCAGCAGTGAAGCGGGTCGAGGGGGTCCGGGGGGCTACACCTTC
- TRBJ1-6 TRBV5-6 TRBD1 CASSLGGQNNSPLHF TGTGCCAGCAGCTTGGGGGGACAGAACAATTCACCCCTCCACTTT